One and the same sample provided the 7 T cell receptor beta chains below, sequenced in a study of spatial heterogeneity in lung cancer (dated by TCRdb to between 2018 and 2020). What this sample's time point label stands for: blood at routine non-recurrence follow-up after resection. For TCR sequencing, whole RNA was extracted from tumor and nontumor lung tissue, or from cryopreserved PBMC samples, and no cell sorting was done. Library prep was done by 5' RACE. Instrument on record: NextSeq 500. TCRdb trimmed public reads at Q25 via fastp, called clones via MiXCR and kept in-frame beta chains. All rows with the same CDR3 protein become a single entry with the most common DNA and genes. Counted in this sample were about 47,000 distinct CDR3 sequences; 6.5% to 7.5% of them appeared once. Approximately 35% of the sample is held by the ten biggest clonotypes. The sequencing used PBMCs, collected at follow-up. The receptors shown here come from a female donor with early-stage non-small cell lung cancer.

In this sample, this clonotype turned up many times. V and J are TRBV5-5 and TRBJ1-5; the match to TRBD1 covers 7 bases. V lost 4 bases to trimming and J lost 4 bases; unmatched junction nucleotides: 5. Germline values: CDR1 SGHKS, CDR2 YYEKEE (reference sequence). The CDR3 runs 14 residues. The CDR3 region has the DNA TGTGCCAGCAGCCGGGGACAGATTAATCAGCCCCAGCATTTT. Amino acids: CASSRGQINQPQHF.

This clonotype was recorded at least ten times. The chain is built from TRBV5-1 and TRBJ1-2; D is ambiguous. The V end lost 2 bases, the J end lost 3 bases, and 8 bases lay between the germline ends. Germline assignment: CDR1 SGHRS and CDR2 YFSETQ. There are 13 residues in the CDR3. The CDR3 spells CASSFDGDYGYTF. In nucleotides, the CDR3 is TGCGCCAGCAGCTTTGACGGGGACTATGGCTACACCTTC.

This clonotype has a handful of counts. The rearrangement uses TRBV20-1 and TRBJ2-5, with 7 bases fitting TRBD1. CDR1 DFQATT and CDR2 SNEGSKA come from the germline V gene (reference sequence). After removal of 5 bases from V and 4 bases from J, the junction contained 7 bases not matched to a gene. The CDR3 consists of 13 residues. The CDR3, as DNA: TGCAGTGCTCCCAAGGACAGGCGAGAGACCCAGTACTTC. The encoded protein is CSAPKDRRETQYF.

This clonotype was recorded at least ten times. The chain links TRBV4-1 to TRBJ2-3, with no clear D. Germline values: CDR1 MGHRA, CDR2 YSYEKL. The V and J ends lost 0 bases and 0 bases respectively, with 7 bases between them. The CDR3 sequence is 15 residues long. Here the CDR3 reads CASSQDWLSTDTQYF. The CDR3, as DNA: TGCGCCAGCAGCCAAGATTGGCTTAGCACAGATACGCAGTATTTT.

V gene TRBV2 combines with J gene TRBJ2-1; D is perhaps TRBD1 (5 bases). This CDR3 region has 13 residues. CDR1 and CDR2 from the germline V gene are SNHLY and FYNNEI. V lost 2 bases to trimming and J lost 4 bases, with 6 bases between them. The CDR3 DNA follows: TGTGCCAGCAGTGAACAGGGTTACAATGAGCAGTTCTTC. Protein sequence: CASSEQGYNEQFF.

This clonotype showed up just a few times. The J gene is TRBJ2-1, the V gene TRBV9; the D gene could be TRBD1 or TRBD2 (7 bases each). Germline CDR1 SGDLS, CDR2 YYNGEE. The V end lost 0 bases, the J end lost 3 bases, and 13 bases lay between the germline ends. This CDR3 is built from 16 residues. Here the CDR3 reads CASSVEGGTVYNEQFF. The CDR3 region has the DNA TGTGCCAGCAGCGTAGAGGGGGGGACAGTCTACAATGAGCAGTTCTTC.

This clonotype appeared many times. V gene TRBV5-1 combines with J gene TRBJ2-7; either TRBD1 or TRBD2 may fit D (5 bases each). The V gene lost 1 base and the J gene lost 0 bases, with 8 bases spanning the gap. The CDR3 has 14 residues. Germline-derived CDR1 and CDR2 are SGHRS and YFSETQ. DNA for the CDR3: TGCGCCAGCAGCTTGTGGGGGACCTCCTACGAGCAGTACTTC. This translates into CASSLWGTSYEQYF.